Shown below are 18 T cell receptor beta chains from a single sample sequenced in a study of cytotoxic CD8 clonotypes in ibrutinib-treated CLL. Clones were read by immunoSEQ multiplex PCR, and TCRdb kept only the in-frame ones, dropping some. The sample has around 310,000 clones; more than 65% are singletons. The sequences come from PBMCs, collected before ibrutinib treatment. The receptors derive from a human donor with chronic lymphocytic leukemia.

V and J are TRBV5-1 and TRBJ2-7, with D unresolved. The germline V gene has CDR1 SGHRS and CDR2 YFSETQ. This CDR3 has 15 residues. V lost 1 base and J 0 bases, leaving 11 bases between the germline ends. The CDR3 sequence: CASSLFSEASYEQYF. The DNA of the CDR3 is TGCGCCAGCAGCTTGTTCAGTGAGGCCTCCTACGAGCAGTACTTC. The variable domain in full, with the rest retrieved from reference TRBV5-1 and TRBJ2-7, is KAGVTQTPRYLIKTRGQQVTLSCSPISGHRSVSWYQQTPGQGLQFLFEYFSETQRNKGNFPGRFSGRQFSNSRSEMNVSTLELGDSALYLCASSLFSEASYEQYFGPGTRLTVT.

This clone has a single count. Sequence at one end of the junction differs from germline and may be a read error. V usage is TRBV28 and J usage is TRBJ2-7, with TRBD1 matching 8 bases. This CDR3 is 15 amino acids long. Germline values: CDR1 MDHEN, CDR2 SYDVKM. The CDR3: CANSQMGQVTNEQYF. The CDR3 nucleotides read TGTGCCAACAGTCAAATGGGACAGGTGACGAACGAGCAGTACTTC.

This clone has just a few counts. The chain has TRBV6-5 and TRBJ2-2; TRBD2 aligns across 10 bases. V shed 5 bases, J shed 6 bases, and the junction held 6 bases outside the gene matches. The CDR3 covers 15 residues. The V gene's germline CDR1 is MNHEY and CDR2 SVGAGI. This chain's CDR3 is CASSPRLAGPGELFF. CDR3 nucleotide sequence: TGTGCCAGCAGTCCCCGACTAGCGGGTCCCGGGGAGCTGTTTTTT.

V is TRBV29-1 and J is TRBJ2-5; TRBD1 is a possible D gene (6 bases). Germline lookup yields CDR1 SQVTM and CDR2 ANQGSEA. Deletions cut 4 bases from V and 7 bases from J, with 7 bases between. The length of the CDR3 is 10 residues. The CDR3 region is CSVGGRTQYF. The CDR3 DNA sequence: TGCAGCGTTGGGGGGCGGACCCAGTACTTC.

V usage is TRBV4-2 and J usage is TRBJ1-1; the match to TRBD1 covers 11 bases. In germline, CDR1 is LGHNA, CDR2 YNFKEQ. J was trimmed by 5 bases and V by 5 bases; bases with no gene match: 4. The CDR3 contains 14 residues. CDR3 region: CASSWTGGRTEAFF. Here the CDR3 DNA reads TGTGCCAGCAGCTGGACAGGGGGCAGGACTGAAGCTTTCTTT.

The rearrangement uses TRBV7-2 and TRBJ1-4, with TRBD1 matching 7 bases. The ends lost 5 bases at V and 5 bases at J; junction bases unmatched: 5. The germline V gene encodes CDR1 SGHTA and CDR2 FQGNSA. CDR3 length equals 14 residues. Here the CDR3 DNA reads TGTGCCAGCAGCATGGACAGGTTAAATGAAAAACTGTTTTTT. Translation gives CASSMDRLNEKLFF.

The CDR3 here is CASSLSGVTVYGYTF. As DNA, the CDR3 is TGTGCCAGCAGTTTATCTGGGGTGACGGTTTATGGCTACACCTTC. The gene calls are TRBV27 and TRBJ1-2; the D is unclear. V shed 0 bases and J shed 5 bases, with 13 bases lying between them. Germline values: CDR1 MNHEY, CDR2 SMNVEV (reference sequence). This CDR3 contains 15 residues.

The chain combines TRBV11-2 with TRBJ2-3; TRBD2 agrees at 8 bases. The trim removed 5 bases at V and 0 bases at J, leaving 4 bases unmatched. Germline V gene lookup returns CDR1 SGHAT and CDR2 FQNNGV. The CDR3 loop spans 15 amino acids. CDR3 sequence reads: CASSRLASSTDTQYF. In DNA, the CDR3 is TGTGCCAGCAGCAGACTAGCGTCTAGCACAGATACGCAGTATTTT.

V gene TRBV10-3 combines with J gene TRBJ2-2; maybe TRBD1 (5 bases). The CDR3 length is 15 residues. Looked up from germline, CDR1 is ENHRY and CDR2 is SYGVKD. Trimming shortened V by 0 bases and J by 6 bases, and 11 bases separated the two germline ends. CDR3 amino acids: CAISESKGQAGELFF. The CDR3 bases are TGTGCCATCAGTGAGTCAAAGGGGCAAGCCGGGGAGCTGTTTTTT.

This rearrangement joins TRBV5-4 to TRBJ2-7; 7 positions agree with TRBD1. Per the germline V gene, CDR1 is SGHNT and CDR2 is YYREEE (reference sequence). V shed 4 bases and J 2 bases; nucleotides not matched to a gene: 3. The CDR3 is made up of 13 amino acids. CDR3 protein: CASSTGVPYEQYF. CDR3 coding DNA: TGTGCCAGCAGCACAGGGGTCCCCTACGAGCAGTACTTC. The whole variable domain, remainder taken from reference TRBV5-4 and TRBJ2-7, is ETGVTQSPTHLIKTRGQQVTLRCSSQSGHNTVSWYQQALGQGPQFIFQYYREEENGRGNFPPRFSGLQFPNYSSELNVNALELDDSALYLCASSTGVPYEQYFGPGTRLTVT.

The V and J genes are TRBV4-3 and TRBJ2-3, with TRBD2 identical over 8 bases. The germline CDR1 and CDR2 sequences are LGHNA and YSLEER. There are 15 residues in the CDR3. Trimming cost V 4 bases and J 4 bases; bases outside gene matches: 7. In DNA, the CDR3 is TGCGCCAGCAGCCCCAGCGGGAGCCGCGCAGATACGCAGTATTTT. It translates to CASSPSGSRADTQYF.

This clone was seen just once. The chain is built from TRBV4-1 and TRBJ2-1; D might be TRBD2 (5 bases). Germline values: CDR1 MGHRA, CDR2 YSYEKL. The CDR3 covers 13 residues. The germline V and J ends were trimmed by 0 bases and 15 bases, with 15 bases remaining between them. The CDR3, as DNA: TGCGCCAGCAGCCAAGATCTCACGGGAAACGCGTTCTTC. Encoded protein: CASSQDLTGNAFF.

The chain carries TRBV4-3 and TRBJ2-7; 12 bases fit TRBD2. Germline values: CDR1 LGHNA, CDR2 YSLEER. V lost 0 bases to trimming and J lost 4 bases; unmatched junction nucleotides: 4. The CDR3 spans 16 residues. CDR3 residues: CASSQDLTSGSYEQYF. CDR3 nucleotide sequence: TGCGCCAGCAGCCAAGATTTGACTAGCGGGAGTTACGAGCAGTACTTC.

V usage is TRBV6-6 and J usage is TRBJ2-7; perhaps D is TRBD1 or TRBD2 (6 bases each). The CDR3 length is 14 residues. Germline loops: CDR1 MNHNY, CDR2 SVGAGI (reference sequence). The germline V and J ends were trimmed by 0 bases and 6 bases, with 12 bases remaining between them. The CDR3: CASSYSLQGLEQYF. CDR3 DNA: TGTGCCAGCAGTTACTCCCTACAGGGACTCGAGCAGTACTTC.

The J gene is TRBJ1-5, the V gene TRBV29-1; weak D call: TRBD1 (5 bases). The V end was cut by 0 bases, the J end by 5 bases, with 11 bases between. The length of the CDR3 is 14 residues. CDR1 and CDR2 from the germline V gene are SQVTM and ANQGSEA. The DNA for the CDR3 is TGCAGCGTTGAAGAGTCGGGGGGGGATCAGCCCCAGCATTTT. Its protein is CSVEESGGDQPQHF.

The chain links TRBV6-1 to TRBJ2-2; the D gene could be TRBD1 or TRBD2 (7 bases each). The V end was cut by 5 bases, the J end by 4 bases, with 11 bases between. CDR1 MNHNS and CDR2 SASEGT come from the germline V gene. This CDR3 contains 14 residues. The chain's CDR3 is CASSWEGATGELFF. Here the CDR3 DNA reads TGTGCCAGCAGTTGGGAGGGGGCCACCGGGGAGCTGTTTTTT.

V gene TRBV18 combines with J gene TRBJ2-1, with TRBD1 identical over 9 bases. The germline V gene encodes CDR1 KGHSH and CDR2 LQKENI. The CDR3 contains 20 residues. J lost 3 bases, V lost 2 bases, and 17 bases had no gene match. The CDR3 here is CASSPYRTGAQEGLYNEQFF. The CDR3 DNA is TGTGCCAGCTCACCATACAGGACAGGGGCCCAAGAGGGACTCTACAATGAGCAGTTCTTC.

The chain couples TRBV5-4 to TRBJ2-7, with 10 bases lining up with TRBD1. The germline V gene encodes CDR1 SGHNT and CDR2 YYREEE (reference sequence). Germline trimming cut 4 bases from V and 4 bases from J; bases unmatched to any gene: 8. The CDR3 has 15 residues. The DNA of the CDR3 is TGTGCCAGCAGCCTGGCCCCGGGACAGGGGTACGAGCAGTACTTC. Translating gives CASSLAPGQGYEQYF.